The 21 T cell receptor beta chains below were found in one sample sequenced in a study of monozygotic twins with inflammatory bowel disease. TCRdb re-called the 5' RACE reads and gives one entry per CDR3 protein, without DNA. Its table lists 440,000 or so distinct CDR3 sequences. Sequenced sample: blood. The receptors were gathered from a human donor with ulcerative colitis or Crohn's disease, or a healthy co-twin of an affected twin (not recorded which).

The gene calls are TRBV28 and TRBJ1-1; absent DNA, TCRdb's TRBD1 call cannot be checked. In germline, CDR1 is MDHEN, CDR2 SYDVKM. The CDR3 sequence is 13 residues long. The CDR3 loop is CATTQGANTEAFF. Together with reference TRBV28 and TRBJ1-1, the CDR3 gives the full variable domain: DVKVTQSSRYLVKRTGEKVFLECVQDMDHENMFWYRQDPGLGLRLIYFSYDVKMKEKGDIPEGYSVSREKKERFSLILESASTNQTSMYLCATTQGANTEAFFGQGTRLTVV.

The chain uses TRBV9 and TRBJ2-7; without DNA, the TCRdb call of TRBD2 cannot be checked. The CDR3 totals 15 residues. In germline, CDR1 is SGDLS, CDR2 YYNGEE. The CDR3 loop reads CASSVEAGGTYEQYF.

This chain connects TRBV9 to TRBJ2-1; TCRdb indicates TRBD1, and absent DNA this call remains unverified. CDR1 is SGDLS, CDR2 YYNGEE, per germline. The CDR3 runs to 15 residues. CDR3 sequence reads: CASAGGDSAYNEQFF.

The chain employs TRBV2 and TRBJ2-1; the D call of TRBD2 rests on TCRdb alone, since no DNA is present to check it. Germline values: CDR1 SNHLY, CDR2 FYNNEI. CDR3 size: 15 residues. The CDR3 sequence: CASSPLAGANNELFF. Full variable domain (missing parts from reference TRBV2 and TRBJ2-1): EPEVTQTPSHQVTQMGQEVILRCVPISNHLYFYWYRQILGQKVEFLVSFYNNEISEKSEIFDDQFSVERPDGSNFTLKIRSTKLEDSAMYFCASSPLAGANNELFFGPGTRLTVL.

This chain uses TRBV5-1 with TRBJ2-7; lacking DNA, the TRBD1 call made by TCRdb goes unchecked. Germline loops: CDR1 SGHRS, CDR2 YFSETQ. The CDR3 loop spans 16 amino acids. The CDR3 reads CASRPTSGQGVYEQYF.

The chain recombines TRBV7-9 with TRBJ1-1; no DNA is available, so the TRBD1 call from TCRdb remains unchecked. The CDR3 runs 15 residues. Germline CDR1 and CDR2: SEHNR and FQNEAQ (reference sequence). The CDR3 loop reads CASSLVNRGDTEAFF. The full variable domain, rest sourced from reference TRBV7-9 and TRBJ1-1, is DTGVSQNPRHKITKRGQNVTFRCDPISEHNRLYWYRQTLGQGPEFLTYFQNEAQLEKSRLLSDRFSAERPKGSFSTLEIQRTEQGDSAMYLCASSLVNRGDTEAFFGQGTRLTVV.

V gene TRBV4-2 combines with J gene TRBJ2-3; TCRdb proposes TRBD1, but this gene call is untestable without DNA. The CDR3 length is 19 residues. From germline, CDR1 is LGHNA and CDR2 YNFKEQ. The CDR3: CASTKLHRDRVISTDTQYF.

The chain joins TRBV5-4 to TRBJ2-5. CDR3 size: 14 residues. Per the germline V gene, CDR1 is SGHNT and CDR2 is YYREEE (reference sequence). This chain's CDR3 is CASSLVGVQETQYF.

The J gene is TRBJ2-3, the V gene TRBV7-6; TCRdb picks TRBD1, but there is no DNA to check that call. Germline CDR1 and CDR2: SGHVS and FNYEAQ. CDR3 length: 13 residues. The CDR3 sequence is CASSSLPSDTQYF.

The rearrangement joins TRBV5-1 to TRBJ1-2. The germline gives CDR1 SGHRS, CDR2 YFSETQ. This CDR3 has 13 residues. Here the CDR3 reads CASSFEGIDGYTF.

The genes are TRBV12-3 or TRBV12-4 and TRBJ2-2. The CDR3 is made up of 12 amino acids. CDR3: CASSSQNGELFF.

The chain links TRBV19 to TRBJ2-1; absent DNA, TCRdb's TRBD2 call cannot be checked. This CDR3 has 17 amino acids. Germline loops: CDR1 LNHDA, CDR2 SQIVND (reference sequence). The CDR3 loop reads CASSTLPISQGKNEQFF.

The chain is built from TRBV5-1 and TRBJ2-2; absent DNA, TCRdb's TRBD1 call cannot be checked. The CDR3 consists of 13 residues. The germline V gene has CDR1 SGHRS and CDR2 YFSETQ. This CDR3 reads CASSSDRAGELFF.

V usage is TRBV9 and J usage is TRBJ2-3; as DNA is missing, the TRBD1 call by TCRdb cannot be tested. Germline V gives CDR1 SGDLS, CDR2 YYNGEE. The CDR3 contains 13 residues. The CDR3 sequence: CASSVGQTDTQYF.

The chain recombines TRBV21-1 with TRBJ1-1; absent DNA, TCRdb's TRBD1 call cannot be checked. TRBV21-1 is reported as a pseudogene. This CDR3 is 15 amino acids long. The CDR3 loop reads CASSDRDRAVTEAFF.

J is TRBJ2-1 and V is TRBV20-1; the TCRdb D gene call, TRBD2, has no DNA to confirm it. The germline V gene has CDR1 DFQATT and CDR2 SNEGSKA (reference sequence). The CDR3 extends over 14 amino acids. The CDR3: CSARRELARNEQFF.

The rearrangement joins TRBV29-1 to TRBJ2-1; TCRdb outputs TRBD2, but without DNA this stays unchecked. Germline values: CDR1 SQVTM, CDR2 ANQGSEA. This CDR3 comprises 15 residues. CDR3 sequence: CSVELRLAGGNEQFF.

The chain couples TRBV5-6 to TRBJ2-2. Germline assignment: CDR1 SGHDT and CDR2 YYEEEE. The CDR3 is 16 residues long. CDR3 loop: CASSLVGSLGTGELFF.

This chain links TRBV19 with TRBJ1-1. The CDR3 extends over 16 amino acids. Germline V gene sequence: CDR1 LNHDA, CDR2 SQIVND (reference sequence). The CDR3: CASSPRRRELNTEAFF.

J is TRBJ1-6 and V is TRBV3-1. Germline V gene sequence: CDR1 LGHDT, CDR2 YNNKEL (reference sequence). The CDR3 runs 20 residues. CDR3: CASSQDLEDGSTILNSPLHF.

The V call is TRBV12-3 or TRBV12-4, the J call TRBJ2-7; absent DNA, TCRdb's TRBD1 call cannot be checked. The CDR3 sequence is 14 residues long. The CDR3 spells CASSPSFGDSVRYF.